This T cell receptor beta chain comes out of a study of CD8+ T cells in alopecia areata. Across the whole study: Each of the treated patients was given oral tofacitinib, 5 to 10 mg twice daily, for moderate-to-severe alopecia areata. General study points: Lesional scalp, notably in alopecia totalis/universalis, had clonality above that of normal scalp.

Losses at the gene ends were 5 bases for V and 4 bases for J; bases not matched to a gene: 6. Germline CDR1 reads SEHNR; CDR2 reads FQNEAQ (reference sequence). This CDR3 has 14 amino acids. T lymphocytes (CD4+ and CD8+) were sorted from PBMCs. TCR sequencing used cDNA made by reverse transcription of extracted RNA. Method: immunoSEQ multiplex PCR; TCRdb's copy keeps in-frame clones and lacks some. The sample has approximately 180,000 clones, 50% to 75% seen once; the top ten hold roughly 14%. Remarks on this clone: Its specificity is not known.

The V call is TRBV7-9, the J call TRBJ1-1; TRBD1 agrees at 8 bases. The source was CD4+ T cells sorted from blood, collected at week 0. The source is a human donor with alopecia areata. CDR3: CASSATGGITEAFF. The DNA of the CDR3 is TGTGCCAGCAGCGCAACAGGGGGAATCACTGAAGCTTTCTTT.